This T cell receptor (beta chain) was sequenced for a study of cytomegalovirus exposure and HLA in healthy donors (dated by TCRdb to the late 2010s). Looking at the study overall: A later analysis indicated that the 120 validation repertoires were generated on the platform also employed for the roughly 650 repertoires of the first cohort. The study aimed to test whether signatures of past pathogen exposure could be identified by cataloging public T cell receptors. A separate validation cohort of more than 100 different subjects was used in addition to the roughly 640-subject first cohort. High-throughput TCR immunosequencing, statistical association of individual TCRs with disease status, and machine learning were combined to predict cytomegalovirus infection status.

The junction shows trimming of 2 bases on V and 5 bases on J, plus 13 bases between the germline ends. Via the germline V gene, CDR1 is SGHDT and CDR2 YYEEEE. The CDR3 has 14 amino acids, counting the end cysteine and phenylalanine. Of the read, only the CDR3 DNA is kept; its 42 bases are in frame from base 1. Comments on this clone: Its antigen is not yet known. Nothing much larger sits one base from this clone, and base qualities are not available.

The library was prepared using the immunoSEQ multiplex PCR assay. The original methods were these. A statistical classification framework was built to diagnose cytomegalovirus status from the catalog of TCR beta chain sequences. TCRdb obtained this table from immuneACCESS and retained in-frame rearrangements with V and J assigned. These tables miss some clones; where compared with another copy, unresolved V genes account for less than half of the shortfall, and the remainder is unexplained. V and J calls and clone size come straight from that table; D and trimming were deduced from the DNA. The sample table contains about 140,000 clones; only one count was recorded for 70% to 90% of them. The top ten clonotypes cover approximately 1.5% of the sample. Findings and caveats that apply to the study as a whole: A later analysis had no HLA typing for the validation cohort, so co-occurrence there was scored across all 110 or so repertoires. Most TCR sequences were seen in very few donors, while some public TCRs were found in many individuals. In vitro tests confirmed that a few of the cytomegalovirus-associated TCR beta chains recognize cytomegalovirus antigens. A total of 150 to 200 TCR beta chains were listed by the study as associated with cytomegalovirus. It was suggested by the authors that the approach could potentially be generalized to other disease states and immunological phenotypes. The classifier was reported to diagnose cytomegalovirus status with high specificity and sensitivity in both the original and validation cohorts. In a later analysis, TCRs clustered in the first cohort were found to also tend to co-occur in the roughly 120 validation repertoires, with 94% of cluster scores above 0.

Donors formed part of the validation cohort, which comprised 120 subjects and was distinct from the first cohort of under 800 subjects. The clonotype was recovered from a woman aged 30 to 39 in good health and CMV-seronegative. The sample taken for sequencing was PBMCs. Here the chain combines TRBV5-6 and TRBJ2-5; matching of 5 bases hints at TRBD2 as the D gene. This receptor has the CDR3 CASSFRGIGETQYF. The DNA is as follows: TGTGCCAGCAGCTTTCGGGGTATCGGGGAGACCCAGTACTTC. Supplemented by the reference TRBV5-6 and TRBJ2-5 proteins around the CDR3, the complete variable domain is DAGVTQSPTHLIKTRGQQVTLRCSPKSGHDTVSWYQQALGQGPQFIFQYYEEEERQRGNFPDRFSGHQFPNYSSELNVNALLLGDSALYLCASSFRGIGETQYFGPGTRLLVL.